The present T cell receptor (beta chain) was sequenced within a study of T cells after yellow fever vaccination. Overall study findings and caveats: Weaker, the secondary response peaked sooner, at day 5 versus 15. Abundant clonotypes (contaminants from the bulk population) could be present in FACS-sorted repertoires.

This CDR3 is built from 14 residues. CDR1 and CDR2 (germline): DFQATT, SNEGSKA (reference sequence). J gave up 0 bases and V 6 bases, and 8 bases lay outside the gene matches. TCR cDNA was made by 5'RACE template switching, adding a universal primer site and UMIs. TCRdb used MiXCR to reprocess the 5' RACE reads, holding one entry per CDR3 protein. The repertoire consists of hundreds of thousands of distinct CDR3 sequences, with about 19% occurring once and the leading ten covering approximately 14%. This clonotype was counted only a few times. Its antigen is unknown. The material was PBMCs, obtained 15 days after the yellow fever booster vaccination. This receptor was obtained from a man aged 25-45 years who received the YFV17D yellow fever vaccine. The rearrangement links TRBV20-1 to TRBJ2-7, with 7 bases aligning to TRBD1. CDR3 nucleotides: TGCAGTGCAAACAGGGGTCTAAACTCCTACGAGCAGTACTTC. Residues: CSANRGLNSYEQYF.